Sequencing of this T cell receptor beta chain was carried out in a study of cytotoxic CD8 clonotypes in ibrutinib-treated CLL. Across the whole study: Among the patients, ten to eleven presented as relapsed/refractory and roughly 15 as treatment-naive; 17 to 18 showed unmutated IGHV. Partial responses totalled approximately 25 and complete responses 2; after median roughly 70 months, around 14 remained remitted and around twelve progressed.

Sequencing was designed to attain a depth spanning 1 in 200,000 to 1 in 1 million T cells. Data came from immunoSEQ multiplex PCR; TCRdb stores just in-frame clones and leaves some out. The table includes about 200,000 clones, roughly three quarters detected once. The CDR3 runs 12 residues. Germline-derived CDR1 and CDR2 are WNHNN and SYGVQD (reference sequence). Between the trimmed V and J ends, which lost 0 bases and 12 bases, there was a span of 9 bases. This clone was counted a single time. This clonotype was obtained from a human donor with chronic lymphocytic leukemia. The starting material was PBMCs, obtained after 12 months of ibrutinib treatment. This chain joins TRBV10-1 and TRBJ2-1; TRBD2 is a possible D gene (5 bases). The CDR3 sequence: CASSESPAGQFF. The DNA of the CDR3 is TGCGCCAGCAGTGAGTCGCCGGCGGGGCAGTTCTTC.